One sample yielded the 13 T cell receptor beta chains listed below, sequenced in a study of T cell repertoires in cytomegalovirus infection. TCRdb redid the calling of the reads with MiXCR, one entry per CDR3 protein. The sample has around 170,000 distinct CDR3 sequences; about 15% are singletons. Sequenced material: CD8+ T cells from PBMCs. The receptors originated from a human donor in good health (CMV status not recorded). Some clones in this sample may be carry-over from other donors' samples.

In its sample, this clonotype was seen a few times. The chain has TRBV7-9 and TRBJ2-5; 11 positions match TRBD2. The V gene's germline CDR1 is SEHNR and CDR2 FQNEAQ (reference sequence). V dropped 5 bases and J dropped 1; count of bases not matched to a gene: 9. The CDR3 totals 17 residues. For the CDR3, the DNA is TGTGCCAGCAGCCCGGGGACTAGCGGAACTCCCCAAGAGACCCAGTACTTC. As protein: CASSPGTSGTPQETQYF.

This clonotype was counted a few times. The chain employs TRBV5-7 and TRBJ2-4; 9 positions match TRBD1. TRBV5-7 is known as an ORF, though its function is uncertain. The CDR3 length is 17 residues. The V and J ends lost 0 bases and 3 bases, in that order; junction bases with no gene match: 7. CDR3 residues: CASSLAVWDRVKNIQYF. CDR3 sequence (DNA): TGTGCCAGCAGCTTGGCCGTTTGGGACAGGGTCAAAAACATTCAGTACTTC.

This rearrangement joins TRBV9 to TRBJ2-7, with 8 bases identical to TRBD1. Germline V gives CDR1 SGDLS, CDR2 YYNGEE. This CDR3 comprises 15 residues. V lost 0 bases, J lost 9 bases, and 11 bases stayed unmatched. The CDR3 is CASSVGGTGPLGQYF. The CDR3 nucleotides read TGTGCCAGCAGCGTAGGAGGGACAGGTCCTCTGGGGCAGTACTTC.

The chain combines TRBV7-2 with TRBJ2-7; 12 bases match TRBD1. V dropped 0 bases and J dropped 9; count of bases not matched to a gene: 9. This CDR3 region has 16 residues. Germline CDR1 reads SGHTA; CDR2 reads FQGNSA. CDR3 nucleotides: TGTGCCAGCAGCTTAGCTGGCCGGGACAGGGGGCGCGGGCAGTACTTC. Translation gives CASSLAGRDRGRGQYF.

The V and J genes are TRBV27 and TRBJ2-7; D is perhaps TRBD1 (6 bases). CDR1 and CDR2 (germline): MNHEY, SMNVEV (reference sequence). The CDR3 runs 14 residues. V was clipped by 4 bases and J by 3 bases, with 13 bases between them. The CDR3 DNA reads TGTGCCAGCAGTTCGCCGGACAGCCGCTACGAGCAGTACTTC. It encodes CASSSPDSRYEQYF.

This clonotype was found many times. The V call is TRBV7-2, the J call TRBJ2-1; D is undetermined. Germline CDR1 reads SGHTA; CDR2 reads FQGNSA. The CDR3 runs to 12 residues. The ends were cut back, 4 bases at V and 7 bases at J, with 8 bases in the middle. CDR3 DNA sequence: TGTGCCAGCAGCTCACAACCGAATGAGCAGTTCTTC. It codes for CASSSQPNEQFF.

Concerning this clonotype: The germline gene is not matched at one end of the junction; a read error may be the cause. The rearrangement links TRBV7-1 to TRBJ2-7; the D gene is possibly TRBD1 (6 bases). TRBV7-1 is recorded as an ORF, its role being uncertain. This CDR3 comprises 13 residues. CDR3 sequence reads: CASSSGVGYEQYF. The CDR3 nucleotides read TGTGCCAGCAGTTCAGGGGTGGGCTACGAGCAGTACTTC.

The chain links TRBV7-2 to TRBJ2-1, with D possibly being TRBD1 (5 bases). The V gene lost 10 bases and the J gene lost 2 bases, with 18 bases spanning the gap. The CDR3 is made up of 15 amino acids. Germline-derived CDR1 and CDR2 are SGHTA and FQGNSA. CDR3 DNA: TGTGCCACCCTAGGGGTAGGATCTGCCTACAATGAGCAGTTCTTC. It codes for CATLGVGSAYNEQFF.

The chain combines TRBV29-1 with TRBJ1-2; tentative D call: TRBD1 (5 bases). Germline CDR1 SQVTM, CDR2 ANQGSEA. The CDR3 runs 11 residues. Trimming removed 0 bases at V and 7 bases at J, with 6 bases between. CDR3 residues: CSVEEGGGYTF. The CDR3, as DNA: TGCAGCGTTGAAGAGGGGGGTGGCTACACCTTC.

The V call is TRBV27, the J call TRBJ1-1, with D perhaps matching TRBD1 (6 bases). With 5 bases removed from V and 7 bases from J, the gap between germline ends came to 14 bases. Germline V lookup: CDR1 MNHEY, CDR2 SMNVEV (reference sequence). The length of the CDR3 is 13 residues. CDR3 sequence: CASSQGTHYEAFF. The CDR3 DNA reads TGTGCCAGCAGTCAAGGGACACACTATGAAGCTTTCTTT.

This clonotype came up a few times. CDR3 bases: TGTGCCAGCAGACCGACAGGGGTCGTTCAGCCCCAGCATTTT. Its protein is CASRPTGVVQPQHF. V gene TRBV2 combines with J gene TRBJ1-5; 8 positions match TRBD1. Germline lookup yields CDR1 SNHLY and CDR2 FYNNEI. This CDR3 is 14 amino acids long. J was trimmed by 6 bases and V by 6 bases; bases with no gene match: 7.

This clonotype turned up a few times. The genes are TRBV5-1 and TRBJ2-6; tentatively, D is TRBD1 (6 bases). The CDR3 consists of 15 residues. V was clipped by 6 bases and J by 2 bases, with 12 bases between them. Germline CDR1 and CDR2: SGHRS and YFSETQ. The CDR3 bases are TGCGCCAGCATCGCCTCAGGGGCTGGGGCCAACGTCCTGACTTTC. It is translated as CASIASGAGANVLTF.

This chain connects TRBV29-1 to TRBJ2-2; no firm D call. CDR3 length equals 13 residues. Germline values: CDR1 SQVTM, CDR2 ANQGSEA. The V gene lost 1 base and the J gene lost 5 bases, with 8 bases spanning the gap. The CDR3 coding sequence is TGCAGCGTTGAAGTTACGGCTACCGGGGAGCTGTTTTTT. As protein: CSVEVTATGELFF.